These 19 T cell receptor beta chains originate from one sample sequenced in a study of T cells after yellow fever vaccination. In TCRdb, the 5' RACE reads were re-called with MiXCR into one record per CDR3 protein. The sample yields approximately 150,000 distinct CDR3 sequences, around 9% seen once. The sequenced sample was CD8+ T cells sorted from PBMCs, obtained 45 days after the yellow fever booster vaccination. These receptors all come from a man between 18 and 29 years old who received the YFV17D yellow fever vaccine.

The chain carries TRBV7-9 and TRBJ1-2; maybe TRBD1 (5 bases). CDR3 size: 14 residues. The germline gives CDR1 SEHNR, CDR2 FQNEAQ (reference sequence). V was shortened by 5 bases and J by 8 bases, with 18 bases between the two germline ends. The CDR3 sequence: CASSPWDSDGGYTF. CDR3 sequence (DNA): TGTGCCAGCAGCCCCTGGGACTCCGACGGGGGCTACACCTTC.

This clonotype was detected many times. DNA of the CDR3: TGCGCCAGCAGCCAAGAGCGACTAGCGGGGGGGCCGTCCCAAGAGACCCAGTACTTC. Its protein product is CASSQERLAGGPSQETQYF. V usage is TRBV4-3 and J usage is TRBJ2-5; TRBD2 matches 14 bases. Trimming took 0 bases from V and 1 from J; bases not matched to a gene: 7. Germline V gene sequence: CDR1 LGHNA, CDR2 YSLEER. This CDR3 spans 19 amino acids.

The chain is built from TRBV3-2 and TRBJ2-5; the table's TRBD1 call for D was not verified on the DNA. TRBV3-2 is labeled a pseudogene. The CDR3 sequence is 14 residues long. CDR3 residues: CASSQGQGEETQYF. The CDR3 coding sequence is TGTGCCAGCAGCCAAGGACAGGGGGAAGAGACCCAGTACTTC.

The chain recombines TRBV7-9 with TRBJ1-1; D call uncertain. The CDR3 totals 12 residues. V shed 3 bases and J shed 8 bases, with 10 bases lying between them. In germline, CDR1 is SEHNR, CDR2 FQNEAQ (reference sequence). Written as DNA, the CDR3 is TGTGCCAGCAGCTTTGGACTGAACGAAGCTTTCTTT. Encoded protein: CASSFGLNEAFF.

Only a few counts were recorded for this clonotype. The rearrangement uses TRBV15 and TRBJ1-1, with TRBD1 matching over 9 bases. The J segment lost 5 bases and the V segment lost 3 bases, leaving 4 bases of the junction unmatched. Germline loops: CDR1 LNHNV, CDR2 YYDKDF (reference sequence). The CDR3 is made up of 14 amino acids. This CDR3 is CATSSGQGWTEAFF. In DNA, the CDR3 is TGTGCCACCAGCAGTGGACAGGGGTGGACTGAAGCTTTCTTT.

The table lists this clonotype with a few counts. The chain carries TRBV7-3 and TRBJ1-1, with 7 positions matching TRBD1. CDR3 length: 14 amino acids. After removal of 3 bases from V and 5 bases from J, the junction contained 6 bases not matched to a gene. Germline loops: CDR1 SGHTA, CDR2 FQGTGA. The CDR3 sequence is CASSLGIRGTEAFF. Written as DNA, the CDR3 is TGTGCCAGCAGCTTGGGGATCAGGGGGACTGAAGCTTTCTTT. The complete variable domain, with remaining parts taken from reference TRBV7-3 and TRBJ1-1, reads GAGVSQTPSNKVTEKGKYVELRCDPISGHTALYWYRQSLGQGPEFLIYFQGTGAADDSGLPNDRFFAVRPEGSVSTLKIQRTERGDSAVYLCASSLGIRGTEAFFGQGTRLTVV.

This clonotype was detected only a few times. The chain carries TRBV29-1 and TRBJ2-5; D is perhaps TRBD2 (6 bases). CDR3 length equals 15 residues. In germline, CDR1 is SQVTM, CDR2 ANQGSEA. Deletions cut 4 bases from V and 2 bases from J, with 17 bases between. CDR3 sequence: CSVVFSGRPQETQYF. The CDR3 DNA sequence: TGCAGCGTTGTGTTTAGCGGAAGACCACAAGAGACCCAGTACTTC.

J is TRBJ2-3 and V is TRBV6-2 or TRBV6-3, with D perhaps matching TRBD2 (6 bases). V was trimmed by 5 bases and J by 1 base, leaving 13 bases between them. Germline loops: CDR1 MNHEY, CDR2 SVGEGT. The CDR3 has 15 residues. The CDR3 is CASSATSRGTDTQYF. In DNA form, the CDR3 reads TGTGCCAGCAGTGCGACTAGTCGGGGCACAGATACGCAGTATTTT.

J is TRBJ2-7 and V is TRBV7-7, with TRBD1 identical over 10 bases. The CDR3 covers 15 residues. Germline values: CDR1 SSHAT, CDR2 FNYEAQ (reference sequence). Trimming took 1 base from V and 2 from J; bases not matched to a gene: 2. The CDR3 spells CASSLGGTGAYEQYF. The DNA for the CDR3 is TGTGCCAGCAGCTTAGGCGGGACAGGGGCCTACGAGCAGTACTTC.

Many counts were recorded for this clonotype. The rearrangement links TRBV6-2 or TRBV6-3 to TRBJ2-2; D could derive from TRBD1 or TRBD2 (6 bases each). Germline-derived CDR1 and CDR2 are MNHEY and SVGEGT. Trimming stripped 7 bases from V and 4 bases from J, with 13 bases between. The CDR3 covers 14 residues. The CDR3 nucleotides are TGTGCCAGCAAGGGGGGATTTCCCACCGGGGAGCTGTTTTTT. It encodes CASKGGFPTGELFF.

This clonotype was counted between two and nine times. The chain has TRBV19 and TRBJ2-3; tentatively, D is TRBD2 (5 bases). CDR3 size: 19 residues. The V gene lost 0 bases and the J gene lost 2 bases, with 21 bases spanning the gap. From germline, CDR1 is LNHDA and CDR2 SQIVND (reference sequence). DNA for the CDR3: TGTGCCAGTAGTATAGAAGGCAGGCGAGGGCCAAGGAACACAGATACGCAGTATTTT. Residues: CASSIEGRRGPRNTDTQYF.

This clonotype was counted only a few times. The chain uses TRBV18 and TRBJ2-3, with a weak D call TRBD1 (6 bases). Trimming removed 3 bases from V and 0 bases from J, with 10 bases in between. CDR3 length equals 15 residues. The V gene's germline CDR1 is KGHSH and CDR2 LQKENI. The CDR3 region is CASSPGTRSTDTQYF. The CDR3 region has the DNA TGTGCCAGCTCACCGGGGACACGAAGCACAGATACGCAGTATTTT. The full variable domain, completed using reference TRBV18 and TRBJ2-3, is NAGVMQNPRHLVRRRGQEARLRCSPMKGHSHVYWYRQLPEEGLKFMVYLQKENIIDESGMPKERFSAEFPKEGPSILRIQQVVRGDSAAYFCASSPGTRSTDTQYFGPGTRLTVL.

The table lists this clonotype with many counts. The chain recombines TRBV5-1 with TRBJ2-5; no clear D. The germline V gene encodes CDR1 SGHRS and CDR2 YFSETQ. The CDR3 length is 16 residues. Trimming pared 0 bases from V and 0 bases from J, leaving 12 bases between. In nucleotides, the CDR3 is TGCGCCAGCAGCTTGGTACAGCCGAGGTACCAAGAGACCCAGTACTTC. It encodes CASSLVQPRYQETQYF.

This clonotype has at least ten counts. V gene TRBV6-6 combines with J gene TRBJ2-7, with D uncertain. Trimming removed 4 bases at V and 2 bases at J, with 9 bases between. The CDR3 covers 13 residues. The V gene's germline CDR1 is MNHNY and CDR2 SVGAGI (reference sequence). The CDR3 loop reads CASSFNPAYEQYV. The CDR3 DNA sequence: TGTGCCAGCAGTTTTAACCCTGCCTACGAGCAGTACGTC.

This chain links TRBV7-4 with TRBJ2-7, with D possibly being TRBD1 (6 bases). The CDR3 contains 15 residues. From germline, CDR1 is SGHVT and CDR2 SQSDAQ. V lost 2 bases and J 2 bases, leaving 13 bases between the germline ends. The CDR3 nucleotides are TGTGCCAGCAGCTTAATTACGGACAGAGCCTACGAGCAGTACTTC. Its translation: CASSLITDRAYEQYF.

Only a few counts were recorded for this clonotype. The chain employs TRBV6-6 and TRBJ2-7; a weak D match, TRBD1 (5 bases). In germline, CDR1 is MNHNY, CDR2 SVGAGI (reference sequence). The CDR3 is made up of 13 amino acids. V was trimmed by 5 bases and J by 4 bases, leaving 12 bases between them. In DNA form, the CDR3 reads TGTGCCAGCAGTGACAGTCCGGTTTACGAGCAGTACTTC. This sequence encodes CASSDSPVYEQYF.

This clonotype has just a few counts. The CDR3 loop reads CSARLMQTGTNSPLHF. CDR3 bases: TGCAGTGCTAGATTGATGCAAACCGGGACCAATTCACCCCTCCACTTT. This chain connects TRBV20-1 to TRBJ1-6; maybe TRBD1 (5 bases). Trimming took off 2 bases at V and 7 bases at J, with 18 bases between the two ends. CDR1 and CDR2 from the germline V gene are DFQATT and SNEGSKA (reference sequence). CDR3 length: 16 residues.

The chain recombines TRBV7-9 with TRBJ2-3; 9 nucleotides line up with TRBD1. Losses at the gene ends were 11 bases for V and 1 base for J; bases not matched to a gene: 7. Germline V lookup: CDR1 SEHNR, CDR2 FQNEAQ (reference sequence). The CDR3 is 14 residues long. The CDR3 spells CAAMDRGRTDTQYF. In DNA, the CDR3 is TGTGCCGCGATGGACAGGGGCCGCACAGATACGCAGTATTTT.

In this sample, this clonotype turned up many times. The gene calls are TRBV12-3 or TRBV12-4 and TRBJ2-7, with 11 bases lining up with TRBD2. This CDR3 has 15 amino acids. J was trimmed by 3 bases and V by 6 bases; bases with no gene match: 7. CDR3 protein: CASRPRLAGRYEQYF. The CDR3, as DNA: TGTGCCAGCAGACCCCGACTAGCGGGACGCTACGAGCAGTACTTC.